This TCR beta chain was found in a study of cytomegalovirus exposure and HLA in healthy donors. Broader study findings: The sole available immune exposure information was CMV serostatus.

Primers included in the PCR were 60 Vbeta and 13 Jbeta primers. Measured with immunoSEQ multiplex PCR; TCRdb has only the in-frame clones, and not every one. The sample carries some 200,000 clones, 70% to 85% recorded once. Germline CDR1 LNHDA, CDR2 SQIVND (reference sequence). Trimming shortened V by 1 base and J by 6 bases, and 3 bases separated the two germline ends. The CDR3 loop spans 12 amino acids. With respect to this clone: Its antigen is unidentified.

These donors, healthy bone marrow donors, were studied. J is TRBJ2-2 and V is TRBV19; D gene uncertain. The sequencing input was PBMCs. This receptor was identified in a girl aged 2 to 10 in good health and CMV-seronegative. CDR3 sequence: CASSIGPGELFF. The CDR3 DNA follows: TGTGCCAGTAGTATAGGGCCCGGGGAGCTGTTTTTT.